The 30 T cell receptor beta chains in this list originate from one sample, sequenced in a study of CD8+ T cells in alopecia areata. Once RNA had been extracted, it was reverse transcribed into cDNA to act as the sequencing template. The protocol was immunoSEQ multiplex PCR, while the TCRdb copy is restricted to in-frame clones and leaves out a portion. The repertoire holds about 180,000 clones, with less than 70% as singletons. Treatment meaning: oral pan-JAK inhibitor, 5-10 mg twice daily. Sequenced here: CD8+ T cells sorted from blood, sampled at week 24, from a patient treated with tofacitinib. These receptors were obtained from a human donor with alopecia areata.

The chain carries TRBV9 and TRBJ2-1; 7 bases map to TRBD1. Germline CDR1 and CDR2: SGDLS and YYNGEE. Trimming at V came to 4 bases and at J to 3 bases, leaving 7 bases not matched to a gene. CDR3 length: 15 amino acids. This CDR3 is CASSHQTGNYNEQFF. Written as DNA, the CDR3 is TGTGCCAGCAGCCACCAGACAGGGAACTACAATGAGCAGTTCTTC. Together with reference TRBV9 and TRBJ2-1, the CDR3 gives the full variable domain: DSGVTQTPKHLITATGQRVTLRCSPRSGDLSVYWYQQSLDQGLQFLIQYYNGEERAKGNILERFSAQQFPDLHSELNLSSLELGDSALYFCASSHQTGNYNEQFFGPGTRLTVL.

The chain employs TRBV29-1 and TRBJ1-1; no clear D gene. The CDR3 has 13 amino acids. Germline CDR1 and CDR2: SQVTM and ANQGSEA. Deletions cut 3 bases from V and 11 bases from J, with 19 bases between. CDR3 bases: TGCAGCGTTGAGGTCAGCTCCCGAGCTTGGGCTTTCTTT. Its protein is CSVEVSSRAWAFF.

The J gene is TRBJ1-5, the V gene TRBV15, with 11 positions matching TRBD1. The V gene end was trimmed by 6 bases and the J gene end by 4 bases; junction bases not matched to a gene: 2. The CDR3 sequence is 14 residues long. The V gene's germline CDR1 is LNHNV and CDR2 YYDKDF (reference sequence). The CDR3 coding sequence is TGTGCCACCAGTGGACAGGGGGCTAATCAGCCCCAGCATTTT. This translates into CATSGQGANQPQHF.

This chain uses TRBV15 with TRBJ2-1; 11 positions match TRBD2. The V gene's germline CDR1 is LNHNV and CDR2 YYDKDF (reference sequence). Trimming cost V 11 bases and J 9 bases; bases outside gene matches: 15. The CDR3 has 15 amino acids. The CDR3 region is CAALSGGAGMGEQFF. The CDR3 DNA reads TGTGCCGCGCTTAGCGGGGGGGCCGGTATGGGTGAGCAGTTCTTC.

The chain joins TRBV29-1 to TRBJ1-2; D call uncertain. V lost 7 bases, J lost 8 bases, and 20 bases lay in between. Germline V CDR1 and CDR2: SQVTM, ANQGSEA. The CDR3 contains 13 residues. The CDR3 DNA reads TGCAGCGCTCCCTTGGGAAGGGTTGAGGGCTACACCTTC. It codes for CSAPLGRVEGYTF.

The table lists this clone with a few counts. Other DNA sequences within the sample encode an identical CDR3. This chain joins TRBV4-3 and TRBJ2-3; the D gene is possibly TRBD2 (7 bases). The CDR3 length is 15 residues. Deletions cut 1 base from V and 0 bases from J, with 8 bases between. Germline V lookup: CDR1 LGHNA, CDR2 YSLEER. The CDR3 here is CASSQGGGSTDTQYF. The CDR3 DNA follows: TGCGCCAGCAGCCAAGGGGGGGGCAGCACAGATACGCAGTATTTT.

This clone was counted between two and nine times. V gene TRBV7-9 combines with J gene TRBJ2-2; D not certain. The germline CDR1 and CDR2 sequences are SEHNR and FQNEAQ (reference sequence). V was shortened by 0 bases and J by 3 bases, with 11 bases between the two germline ends. The CDR3 totals 16 residues. CDR3: CASSLAPGEDTGELFF. DNA of the CDR3: TGTGCCAGCAGCTTAGCGCCTGGCGAAGACACCGGGGAGCTGTTTTTT. Complete variable domain (other parts from reference TRBV7-9 and TRBJ2-2): DTGVSQNPRHKITKRGQNVTFRCDPISEHNRLYWYRQTLGQGPEFLTYFQNEAQLEKSRLLSDRFSAERPKGSFSTLEIQRTEQGDSAMYLCASSLAPGEDTGELFFGEGSRLTVL.

The rearrangement uses TRBV2 and TRBJ2-1; 8 nucleotides agree with TRBD2. The germline V gene encodes CDR1 SNHLY and CDR2 FYNNEI. The CDR3 length is 17 residues. V lost 6 bases, J lost 2 bases, and 12 bases stayed unmatched. DNA of the CDR3: TGTGCCAGCAGAATCGGGGGGGAATCGGAAACCTACAATGAGCAGTTCTTC. As protein: CASRIGGESETYNEQFF.

On this clone itself: The same CDR3 can be traced to other DNA sequences in this sample. The chain combines TRBV9 with TRBJ1-2, with D unclear. This CDR3 contains 12 residues. The V end was cut by 0 bases, the J end by 8 bases, with 8 bases between. Germline assignment: CDR1 SGDLS and CDR2 YYNGEE. Here the CDR3 reads CASSVGGRGYTF. The CDR3 DNA is TGTGCCAGCAGCGTAGGTGGCAGAGGCTACACCTTC. Drawing the rest from reference TRBV9 and TRBJ1-2, the complete variable domain is DSGVTQTPKHLITATGQRVTLRCSPRSGDLSVYWYQQSLDQGLQFLIQYYNGEERAKGNILERFSAQQFPDLHSELNLSSLELGDSALYFCASSVGGRGYTFGSGTRLTVV.

This chain uses TRBV19 with TRBJ1-1, with 8 positions matching TRBD1. With 6 bases clipped from V and 7 bases from J, the junction kept 7 bases outside the gene matches. The CDR3 runs to 13 residues. Germline values: CDR1 LNHDA, CDR2 SQIVND (reference sequence). The CDR3 here is CASSLTGAHEAFF. CDR3 sequence (DNA): TGTGCCAGTAGCTTGACAGGGGCCCATGAAGCTTTCTTT.

This clone was seen only once. This same CDR3 is encoded by further DNA sequences in the sample. The chain links TRBV4-3 to TRBJ2-5, with D perhaps TRBD1 (5 bases). Per germline, CDR1 LGHNA and CDR2 YSLEER. Trimming removed 0 bases from V and 1 base from J, with 9 bases in between. The CDR3 covers 15 residues. The CDR3 DNA follows: TGCGCCAGCAGCCAAGATCGAGACAGCCAAGAGACCCAGTACTTC. It yields the protein CASSQDRDSQETQYF.

The CDR3 spells CASSLYPSTGDRGYTF. The CDR3 DNA is TGTGCCAGCAGTTTATATCCCTCGACAGGGGATCGTGGCTACACCTTC. V and J are TRBV27 and TRBJ1-2; TRBD1 agrees at 8 bases. Germline CDR1 MNHEY, CDR2 SMNVEV (reference sequence). V trimming: 1 base; J trimming: 7 bases; junction bases outside the gene matches: 11. The CDR3 consists of 16 residues.

J is TRBJ1-2 and V is TRBV13; 10 bases are shared with TRBD1. Trimming removed 5 bases from V and 6 bases from J; junction bases left unmatched: 3. Germline CDR1 PRHDT, CDR2 FYEKMQ (reference sequence). The CDR3 consists of 13 residues. Written as DNA, the CDR3 is TGTGCCAGCAGCCTCGGACAGGGGGATGGCTACACCTTC. Translating it yields CASSLGQGDGYTF.

The V and J genes are TRBV4-3 and TRBJ2-5, with D unresolved. Trimming took 1 base from V and 4 from J, leaving 7 bases between them. This CDR3 comprises 13 residues. Germline lookup yields CDR1 LGHNA and CDR2 YSLEER. The CDR3 region is CASSQGILETQYF. The DNA for the CDR3 is TGCGCCAGCAGCCAAGGGATTTTAGAGACCCAGTACTTC.

The chain couples TRBV9 to TRBJ2-7; weak D call: TRBD2 (6 bases). This CDR3 has 15 amino acids. V dropped 0 bases and J dropped 2 bases, with 12 bases sitting between them. Looked up from germline, CDR1 is SGDLS and CDR2 is YYNGEE. The CDR3 protein is CASSVGFGGTYEQYF. The CDR3 bases are TGTGCCAGCAGCGTAGGATTTGGGGGGACCTACGAGCAGTACTTC.

This clone occurred once. The J gene is TRBJ1-2, the V gene TRBV29-1, with a tentative D call TRBD1 (5 bases). CDR3 length equals 13 residues. Germline CDR1 is SQVTM and CDR2 is ANQGSEA. The V end was cut by 6 bases, the J end by 6 bases, with 17 bases between. CDR3 region: CSVRFQGFHGYTF. The CDR3, as DNA: TGCAGCGTCCGTTTCCAGGGTTTTCATGGCTACACCTTC. Full variable domain (rest looked up from reference TRBV29-1 and TRBJ1-2): SAVISQKPSRDICQRGTSLTIQCQVDSQVTMMFWYRQQPGQSLTLIATANQGSEATYESGFVIDKFPISRPNLTFSTLTVSNMSPEDSSIYLCSVRFQGFHGYTFGSGTRLTVV.

The chain combines TRBV30 with TRBJ2-3; TRBD2 might be the D (7 bases). Germline V CDR1 and CDR2: GTSNPN, SVGIG (reference sequence). The germline V and J ends were trimmed by 2 bases and 6 bases, with 12 bases remaining between them. CDR3 length: 13 amino acids. The CDR3 DNA sequence: TGTGCCTGGAGTCTCGGGGGGCCGGATACGCAGTATTTT. This sequence encodes CAWSLGGPDTQYF.

The rearrangement links TRBV2 to TRBJ2-1, with D perhaps matching TRBD1 or TRBD2 (6 bases each). The CDR3 covers 12 residues. V lost 7 bases to trimming and J lost 6 bases, with 10 bases between them. Germline V gene lookup returns CDR1 SNHLY and CDR2 FYNNEI. The CDR3 region is CASIGGINEQFF. The DNA of the CDR3 is TGTGCCAGCATAGGGGGGATCAATGAGCAGTTCTTC.

In its sample, this clone was seen a few times. The chain links TRBV13 to TRBJ2-1, with D uncertain. Between the trimmed V and J ends, which lost 0 bases and 4 bases, there was a span of 10 bases. In germline, CDR1 is PRHDT, CDR2 FYEKMQ (reference sequence). There are 15 residues in the CDR3. The DNA for the CDR3 is TGTGCCAGCAGCTTAGGGCTAGGCGGTTACAATGAGCAGTTCTTC. Its translation: CASSLGLGGYNEQFF. The full variable domain, in which reference TRBV13 and TRBJ2-1 provide the parts outside the CDR3, is AAGVIQSPRHLIKEKRETATLKCYPIPRHDTVYWYQQGPGQDPQFLISFYEKMQSDKGSIPDRFSAQQFSDYHSELNMSSLELGDSALYFCASSLGLGGYNEQFFGPGTRLTVL.

The chain joins TRBV6-6 to TRBJ1-1; D gene uncertain. The CDR3 is 16 amino acids. Trimming cost V 2 bases and J 5 bases, with 18 bases left between them. Germline CDR1 reads MNHNY; CDR2 reads SVGAGI (reference sequence). CDR3 in amino acids: CASSYQPRTVPTEAFF. Here the CDR3 DNA reads TGTGCCAGCAGTTACCAGCCTCGGACCGTCCCAACTGAAGCTTTCTTT.

The rearrangement links TRBV9 to TRBJ2-3; 7 bases agree with TRBD2. Germline CDR1 and CDR2: SGDLS and YYNGEE. CDR3 length: 15 residues. The junction had 6 bases not matched to a gene; V was cut back by 0 bases and J by 5 bases. In DNA, the CDR3 is TGTGCCAGCAGCGTAGCTGGGGGGGAAGGAGATACGCAGTATTTT. Protein sequence: CASSVAGGEGDTQYF.

A single count supports this clone. The rearrangement uses TRBV5-1 and TRBJ1-1, with D hard to call. This CDR3 contains 15 residues. Trimming left V 5 bases short and J 3 bases short, with 17 bases between. CDR1 and CDR2 from the germline V gene are SGHRS and YFSETQ. CDR3 bases: TGCGCCAGCAGGGAGAGGGATTTCACGGACACTGAAGCTTTCTTT. Its protein product is CASRERDFTDTEAFF.

The genes are TRBV29-1 and TRBJ1-2; no clear D gene. CDR3 size: 11 residues. Germline V lookup: CDR1 SQVTM, CDR2 ANQGSEA. With 4 bases removed from V and 6 bases from J, the gap between germline ends came to 9 bases. For the CDR3, the DNA is TGCAGCGTTGTGGTTGGGAATGGCTACACCTTC. It codes for CSVVVGNGYTF.

In its sample, this clone was seen a few times. The rearrangement uses TRBV19 and TRBJ2-1; a weak D match, TRBD1 (6 bases). V gave up 6 bases and J gave up 10 bases, with 16 bases separating them. Germline-derived CDR1 and CDR2 are LNHDA and SQIVND (reference sequence). This CDR3 region has 13 residues. The CDR3 is CASRRKDRSEQFF. CDR3 sequence (DNA): TGTGCCAGTAGGAGGAAGGACAGATCAGAGCAGTTCTTC.

Here the CDR3 DNA reads TGCGCCAGCAGCCAAGATAGTATGACAGGGCTTGAGCAGTACTTC. As protein: CASSQDSMTGLEQYF. V and J are TRBV4-3 and TRBJ2-7, with 7 positions matching TRBD1. With 0 bases clipped from V and 7 bases from J, the junction kept 9 bases outside the gene matches. From germline, CDR1 is LGHNA and CDR2 YSLEER. The CDR3 has 15 amino acids.

The genes are TRBV5-6 and TRBJ1-2; 8 bases match TRBD1. Germline-derived CDR1 and CDR2 are SGHDT and YYEEEE. Trimming took 0 bases from V and 4 from J; bases not matched to a gene: 5. CDR3 size: 15 residues. CDR3 DNA sequence: TGTGCCAGCAGCTTGGGGGGACAGGCCCTCTATGGCTACACCTTC. It translates to CASSLGGQALYGYTF.

V usage is TRBV10-2 and J usage is TRBJ2-1; 7 bases match TRBD1. Germline CDR1 and CDR2: WSHSY and SAAADI. V dropped 7 bases and J dropped 8; count of bases not matched to a gene: 8. The CDR3 totals 13 residues. The CDR3 protein is CASTPDRAYEQFF. The CDR3 DNA reads as TGCGCCAGCACCCCCGACAGGGCCTATGAGCAGTTCTTC.

In this sample, this clone turned up a few times. The chain carries TRBV7-2 and TRBJ1-2; 7 nucleotides align to TRBD1. The germline CDR1 and CDR2 sequences are SGHTA and FQGNSA. There are 13 residues in the CDR3. J lost 8 bases, V lost 5 bases, and 8 bases had no gene match. Here the CDR3 reads CASSKGQLDGYTF. The DNA for the CDR3 is TGTGCCAGCAGCAAGGGACAGCTCGACGGCTACACCTTC.

The chain is built from TRBV7-8 and TRBJ2-7; tentatively, D is TRBD2 (5 bases). The CDR3 covers 14 residues. The V end lost 5 bases, the J end lost 1 base, and 12 bases lay between the germline ends. CDR1 and CDR2 from the germline V gene are SGHVS and FQNEAQ. The CDR3 region is CASSAAGNSYEQYF. The CDR3 DNA reads as TGTGCCAGCAGCGCCGCCGGGAATTCCTACGAGCAGTACTTC.

CDR3 nucleotide sequence: TGTGCCAGCAGCCAATATGCGACACAGCAGAACACTGAAGCTTTCTTT. It specifies CASSQYATQQNTEAFF. The chain is built from TRBV16 and TRBJ1-1; no definite D call. The ends were cut back, 1 base at V and 1 base at J, with 13 bases in the middle. Germline V gives CDR1 KGHSY, CDR2 FQNENV. This CDR3 spans 16 amino acids.